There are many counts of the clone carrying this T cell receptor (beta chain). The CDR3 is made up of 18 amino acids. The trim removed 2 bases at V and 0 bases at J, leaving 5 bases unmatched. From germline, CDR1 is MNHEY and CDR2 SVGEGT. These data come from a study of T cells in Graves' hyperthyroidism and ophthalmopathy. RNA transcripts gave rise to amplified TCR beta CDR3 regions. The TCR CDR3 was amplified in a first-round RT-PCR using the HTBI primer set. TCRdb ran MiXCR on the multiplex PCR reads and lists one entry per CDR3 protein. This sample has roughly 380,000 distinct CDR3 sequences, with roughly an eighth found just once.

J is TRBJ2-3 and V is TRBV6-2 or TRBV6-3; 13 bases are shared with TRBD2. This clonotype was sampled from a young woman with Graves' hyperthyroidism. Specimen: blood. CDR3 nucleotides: TGTGCCAGCAGTTACGAGACTAGCGGGAGGAAAAGCACAGATACGCAGTATTTT. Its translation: CASSYETSGRKSTDTQYF.